The entry below gives a single T cell receptor (beta chain) sequence along with its context. The sample is drawn from a study of blood T cell repertoires in COVID-19. Overall study: COVID-19 samples, acute and convalescent, were from the United States, Italy and Spain.

Assay: immunoSEQ multiplex PCR; the TCRdb copy retains only in-frame clones and omits some. The data hold 500,000 or so clones, with roughly 87% observed a single time. Adults between about 18 and 89 years of age took part from under 30 US areas. Participants had their cohort set by participant-reported clinical history. Trimming pared 6 bases from V and 6 bases from J, leaving 16 bases between. The CDR3 consists of 14 residues. Germline V CDR1 and CDR2: SNHLY, FYNNEI. V gene TRBV2 combines with J gene TRBJ2-3; D is possibly TRBD2 (5 bases). Sequencing was done on a sample of PBMCs or T cells enriched from blood (not recorded which). This clonotype was obtained from a woman under 30 who had recovered from COVID-19. The chain's CDR3 is CASSDSAGRDTQYF. CDR3 coding DNA: TGTGCCAGCAGCGATAGCGCGGGCAGGGATACGCAGTATTTT.